This T cell receptor beta chain appears in the sequencing data of a study of response to subunit inactivated influenza vaccine. The study's findings and limits: It was suggested by the authors that few new T cells are recruited by each seasonal influenza vaccination.

Germline loops: CDR1 LNHNV, CDR2 YYDKDF (reference sequence). V was trimmed by 1 base and J by 4 bases, leaving 16 bases between them. The CDR3 spans 16 residues. Via MiXCR, TCRdb re-called the RT-PCR reads, giving one row per CDR3 protein. The sample lists approximately 500,000 distinct CDR3 sequences, 13% to 15% occurring once. There are a few counts of this clonotype. Its antigen is unknown. The J gene is TRBJ1-1, the V gene TRBV15, with D unclear. The sample was PBMCs from blood, taken less than 13 days after vaccination. The receptor was derived from a man aged 45-65 years who received an inactivated influenza vaccine. This chain's CDR3 is CATSRGYAGSGTEAFF. In DNA form, the CDR3 reads TGTGCCACCAGCAGAGGATATGCGGGGTCGGGCACTGAAGCTTTCTTT.